The sequence of this TCR beta chain was determined in a study of cytomegalovirus exposure and HLA in healthy donors. Primers included in the PCR were 60 Vbeta and 13 Jbeta primers. TCRdb keeps only in-frame clones here, not all; method: immunoSEQ multiplex PCR. The sample includes around 99,000 clones, about 74% of them seen just once. As to this clone: The antigen is unknown.

Study-wide results and limits: In a later analysis, donors in an Asian-associated ancestry cluster reportedly had fewer N-insertions in productive TCRs than the cohort mean. Three CMV-associated chains were confirmed in vitro to be specific for CMV antigens.

V shed 6 bases, J shed 1 base, and the junction held 4 bases outside the gene matches. This CDR3 comprises 14 residues. From germline, CDR1 is LNHDA and CDR2 SQIVND (reference sequence). The chain combines TRBV19 with TRBJ1-2; 8 bases align to TRBD1. The sequence was collected from a woman aged 35 to 49 in good health and CMV-seropositive. Sequenced input: PBMCs. CDR3 sequence: CASRPGQGNYGYTF. CDR3 bases: TGTGCCAGTAGACCCGGACAGGGTAACTATGGCTACACCTTC.